Presented here are 15 T cell receptor beta chains from one specimen sequenced in a study of CD8+ T cells in alopecia areata. Treatment indicated: oral pan-JAK inhibitor, 5-10 mg twice daily. Following extraction, RNA underwent reverse transcription to cDNA, which served as the sequencing template. Profiling relied on immunoSEQ multiplex PCR, and the TCRdb table lists in-frame clones only, not all of them. The profile shows fewer than 250,000 clones, 40% to 55% of them singletons. Sequencing used CD4+ T cells sorted from blood, obtained at approximately week 39, from a patient treated with tofacitinib. Receptor source: a human donor with alopecia areata.

This clone was found a few times. The gene calls are TRBV5-4 and TRBJ2-2; D is ambiguous. Trimming removed 4 bases from V and 6 bases from J, with 13 bases in between. This CDR3 is built from 14 residues. Germline V gene lookup returns CDR1 SGHNT and CDR2 YYREEE (reference sequence). Here the CDR3 reads CASSPNVGSGELFF. The DNA for the CDR3 is TGTGCCAGCAGCCCTAATGTTGGTTCCGGGGAGCTGTTTTTT.

This clone was counted only a few times. The chain combines TRBV29-1 with TRBJ2-5; 7 bases agree with TRBD1. From germline, CDR1 is SQVTM and CDR2 ANQGSEA. Losses at the gene ends were 4 bases for V and 2 bases for J; bases not matched to a gene: 10. The CDR3 has 15 residues. The CDR3 DNA reads TGCAGCGTTGGGGCCGTCGGGACAGTTCAAGAGACCCAGTACTTC. Its protein product is CSVGAVGTVQETQYF. The complete variable domain, with remaining parts taken from reference TRBV29-1 and TRBJ2-5, reads SAVISQKPSRDICQRGTSLTIQCQVDSQVTMMFWYRQQPGQSLTLIATANQGSEATYESGFVIDKFPISRPNLTFSTLTVSNMSPEDSSIYLCSVGAVGTVQETQYFGPGTRLLVL.

This clone was observed a handful of times. This chain connects TRBV10-3 to TRBJ2-6, with a tentative D call TRBD2 (5 bases). This CDR3 comprises 16 residues. Germline V CDR1 and CDR2: ENHRY, SYGVKD. Trimming left V 10 bases short and J 0 bases short, with 16 bases between. The CDR3 DNA sequence: TGTGCCAGCAGCAAAACGGGGAGCTCTGGGGCCAACGTCCTGACTTTC. Amino acids: CASSKTGSSGANVLTF.

The chain combines TRBV28 with TRBJ2-4; D might be TRBD1 (6 bases). The CDR3 consists of 15 residues. Germline V lookup: CDR1 MDHEN, CDR2 SYDVKM. Trimming removed 6 bases at V and 0 bases at J, with 12 bases between. The CDR3 is CASRHTGKAKNIQYF. The CDR3 coding sequence is TGTGCCAGCAGACATACAGGGAAAGCCAAAAACATTCAGTACTTC.

This clone was counted between two and nine times. This chain's CDR3 is CAWSPADYNEQFF. CDR3 DNA sequence: TGTGCCTGGAGTCCGGCCGACTACAATGAGCAGTTCTTC. The rearrangement links TRBV30 to TRBJ2-1, with D unclear. Per the germline V gene, CDR1 is GTSNPN and CDR2 is SVGIG (reference sequence). The V gene lost 2 bases and the J gene lost 3 bases, with 8 bases spanning the gap. The CDR3 contains 13 residues.

This chain uses TRBV28 with TRBJ2-7; possibly TRBD1 for D (6 bases). Trimming shortened V by 4 bases and J by 2 bases, and 12 bases separated the two germline ends. CDR3 size: 14 residues. Looked up from germline, CDR1 is MDHEN and CDR2 is SYDVKM. The CDR3 DNA is TGTGCCAGCAGTTACCAGGGGTTACCCTACGAGCAGTACTTC. It encodes CASSYQGLPYEQYF.

The chain links TRBV7-2 to TRBJ2-3; D might be TRBD2 (6 bases). Trimming stripped 6 bases from V and 2 bases from J, with 12 bases between. CDR3 length: 14 residues. Germline assignment: CDR1 SGHTA and CDR2 FQGNSA. This chain's CDR3 is CASRGGKTTDTQYF. The CDR3 DNA follows: TGTGCCAGCAGAGGAGGGAAGACCACAGATACGCAGTATTTT.

This clone has more than one count but fewer than ten. The chain couples TRBV4-3 to TRBJ1-2; D perhaps matches TRBD1 (5 bases). This CDR3 is 14 amino acids long. Looked up from germline, CDR1 is LGHNA and CDR2 is YSLEER. Trimming took off 0 bases at V and 8 bases at J, with 13 bases between the two ends. The CDR3 protein is CASSQDGAVDGYTF. The CDR3 nucleotides are TGCGCCAGCAGCCAAGACGGGGCAGTGGACGGCTACACCTTC.

The sample holds a few counts of this clone. The chain has TRBV7-2 and TRBJ2-2; 10 nucleotides match TRBD2. The junction had 9 bases not matched to a gene; V was cut back by 5 bases and J by 6 bases. This CDR3 is built from 16 residues. Germline V lookup: CDR1 SGHTA, CDR2 FQGNSA. The CDR3 DNA sequence: TGTGCCAGCAGCCCATCTAGCGGGAGCGGTCCCGGGGAGCTGTTTTTT. It yields the protein CASSPSSGSGPGELFF.

The chain links TRBV30 to TRBJ2-5; perhaps TRBD1 as D (6 bases). Near its end, the DNA agrees better with TRBJ2-7, so the J call may be wrong. The CDR3 covers 11 residues. Germline loops: CDR1 GTSNPN, CDR2 SVGIG (reference sequence). The CDR3 spells CAWNRDHEQYF. CDR3 bases: TGTGCCTGGAACAGGGATCACGAGCAGTACTTC.

The gene calls are TRBV25-1 and TRBJ2-7; D may correspond to TRBD1 or TRBD2 (5 bases each). The length of the CDR3 is 13 residues. Trimming took off 7 bases at V and 2 bases at J, with 12 bases between the two ends. Germline V gene lookup returns CDR1 MGHDK and CDR2 SYGVNS. CDR3 bases: TGTGCCAGCATCGGGCAGGGAGCCTACGAGCAGTACTTC. It encodes CASIGQGAYEQYF.

In its sample, this clone was seen a few times. The J gene is TRBJ1-4, the V gene TRBV6-5; D gene ambiguous. Germline V gene sequence: CDR1 MNHEY, CDR2 SVGAGI. This CDR3 comprises 12 residues. V lost 6 bases and J 4 bases, leaving 6 bases between the germline ends. The CDR3 protein is CASRARNEKLFF. The CDR3 DNA reads as TGTGCCAGCAGGGCCCGTAATGAAAAACTGTTTTTT.

The genes are TRBV4-2 and TRBJ2-2, with D hard to call. Trimming took 0 bases from V and 2 from J, leaving 4 bases between them. The length of the CDR3 is 14 residues. The germline gives CDR1 LGHNA, CDR2 YNFKEQ. Written as DNA, the CDR3 is TGTGCCAGCAGCCAAGATTTAAACACCGGGGAGCTGTTTTTT. Translating it yields CASSQDLNTGELFF.

Ten or more counts support this clone. The V call is TRBV7-3, the J call TRBJ2-2; TRBD2 aligns across 7 bases. Unmatched junction bases numbered 8, after V lost 3 bases and J lost 4 bases. Germline CDR1 is SGHTA and CDR2 is FQGTGA. This CDR3 has 16 amino acids. The CDR3, as DNA: TGTGCCAGCAGCTTGAGTAGCGGGCATCGCACCGGGGAGCTGTTTTTT. Its translation: CASSLSSGHRTGELFF. The variable domain in full, completed from reference TRBV7-3 and TRBJ2-2, reads GAGVSQTPSNKVTEKGKYVELRCDPISGHTALYWYRQSLGQGPEFLIYFQGTGAADDSGLPNDRFFAVRPEGSVSTLKIQRTERGDSAVYLCASSLSSGHRTGELFFGEGSRLTVL.

V is TRBV2 and J is TRBJ2-7, with TRBD2 matching over 8 bases. V lost 3 bases, J lost 1 base, and 5 bases stayed unmatched. Germline CDR1 is SNHLY and CDR2 is FYNNEI. The CDR3 runs 15 residues. The CDR3 sequence is CASSDATSVSYEQYF. CDR3 nucleotide sequence: TGTGCCAGCAGTGATGCGACTAGCGTATCCTACGAGCAGTACTTC.